The clone carrying this TCR beta chain appeared many times. Its antigen is undetermined. This sample stems from a study of sequential checkpoint blockade in melanoma. The wider study: 91 pretreatment tumor DNA samples were TCRβ immunosequenced. Matched biopsies came pretreatment and at week 13 for twenty-two patients.

Study-wide points: Mutational load did not correlate with tumor T-cell fraction or clonality.

The treatment: randomized to nivolumab then ipilimumab (arm A) or the reverse (arm B). The germline V gene has CDR1 SGHNT and CDR2 YENEEA. This CDR3 has 15 residues. V shed 3 bases and J 2 bases; nucleotides not matched to a gene: 3. Repertoires were generated with immunoSEQ multiplex PCR, while TCRdb's copy carries only in-frame clones and drops some. The sample yields approximately 2,400 clones, about 16% seen once. This chain uses TRBV11-3 with TRBJ2-7, with TRBD2 matching 11 bases. Material: tumor tissue (inferred from file names), obtained from a patient given nivolumab and ipilimumab in sequence. This TCR was sampled from a human donor with melanoma. This CDR3 reads CASSLVAGGPYEQYF. The CDR3 DNA sequence: TGTGCCAGCAGCTTGGTAGCGGGAGGGCCCTACGAGCAGTACTTC.